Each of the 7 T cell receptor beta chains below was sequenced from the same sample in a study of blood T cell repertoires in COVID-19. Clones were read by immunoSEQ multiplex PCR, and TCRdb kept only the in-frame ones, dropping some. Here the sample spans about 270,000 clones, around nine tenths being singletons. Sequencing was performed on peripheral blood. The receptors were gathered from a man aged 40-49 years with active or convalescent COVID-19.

The CDR3 DNA reads TGTGCCAGCAGCCCCCCTAGCGGTGGCTACGAGCAGTACTTC. As protein: CASSPPSGGYEQYF. The chain employs TRBV3-1 (or the pseudogene TRBV3-2) and TRBJ2-7; TRBD2 agrees at 7 bases. The germline CDR1 and CDR2 sequences are LGHDT and YNNKEL (reference sequence). CDR3 length: 14 residues. Losses at the gene ends were 4 bases for V and 3 bases for J; bases not matched to a gene: 6.

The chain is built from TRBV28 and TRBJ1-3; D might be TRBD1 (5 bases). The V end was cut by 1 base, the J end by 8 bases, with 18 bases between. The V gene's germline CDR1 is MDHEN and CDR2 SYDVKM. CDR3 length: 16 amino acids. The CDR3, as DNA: TGTGCCAGCAGTTTATCGGGGGATCAGGCCGCGGACACCATATATTTT. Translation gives CASSLSGDQAADTIYF.

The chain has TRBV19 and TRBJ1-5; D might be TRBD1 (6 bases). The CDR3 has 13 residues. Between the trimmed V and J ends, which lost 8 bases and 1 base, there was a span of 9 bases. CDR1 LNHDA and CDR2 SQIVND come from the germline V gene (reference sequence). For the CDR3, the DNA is TGTGCCAGTTCCAGGGGAAGCAATCAGCCCCAGCATTTT. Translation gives CASSRGSNQPQHF.

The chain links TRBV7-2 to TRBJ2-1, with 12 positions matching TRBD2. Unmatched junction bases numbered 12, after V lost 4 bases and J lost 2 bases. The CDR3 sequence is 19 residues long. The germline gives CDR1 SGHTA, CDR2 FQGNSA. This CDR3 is CASSYLTSGRGVPYNEQFF. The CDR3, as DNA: TGTGCCAGCAGCTACCTGACTAGCGGGAGAGGTGTCCCCTACAATGAGCAGTTCTTC.

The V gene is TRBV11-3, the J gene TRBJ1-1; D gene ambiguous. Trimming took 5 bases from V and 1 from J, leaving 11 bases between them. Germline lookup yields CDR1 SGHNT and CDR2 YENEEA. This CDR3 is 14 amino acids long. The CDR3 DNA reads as TGTGCCAGCAGCGCATCAAGGAGGAACACTGAAGCTTTCTTT. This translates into CASSASRRNTEAFF. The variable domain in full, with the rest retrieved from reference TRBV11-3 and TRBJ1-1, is EAGVVQSPRYKIIEKKQPVAFWCNPISGHNTLYWYLQNLGQGPELLIRYENEEAVDDSQLPKDRFSAERLKGVDSTLKIQPAELGDSAVYLCASSASRRNTEAFFGQGTRLTVV.

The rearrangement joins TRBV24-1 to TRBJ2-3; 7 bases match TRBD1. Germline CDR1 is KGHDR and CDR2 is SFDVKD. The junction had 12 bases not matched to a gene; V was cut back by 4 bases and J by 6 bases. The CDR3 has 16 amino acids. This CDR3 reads CATSDRRGHPGDTQYF. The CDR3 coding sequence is TGTGCCACCAGTGACCGTAGGGGGCACCCAGGGGATACGCAGTATTTT.

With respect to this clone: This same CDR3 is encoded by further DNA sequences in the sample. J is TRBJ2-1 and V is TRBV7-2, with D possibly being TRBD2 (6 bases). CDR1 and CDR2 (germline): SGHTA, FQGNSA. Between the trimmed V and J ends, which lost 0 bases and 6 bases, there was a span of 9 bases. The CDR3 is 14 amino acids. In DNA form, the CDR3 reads TGTGCCAGCAGCTTAGCGGGGGGTCCCAATGAGCAGTTCTTC. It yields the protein CASSLAGGPNEQFF.